Given below is one T cell receptor (beta chain) in context. TCRdb's table, derived via immunoSEQ multiplex PCR, lists solely in-frame clones and lacks some. The sample has 56,000 or so clones, 95% to 98% seen once. This specimen belongs to a study of siplizumab effects on memory and regulatory T cells. The sequence was obtained from a human donor in good health. The sample taken for sequencing was naive CD8+ T cells sorted from blood.

CDR3 sequence (DNA): TGCAGTGCTGAGGACAGGGAAGCTTTCTTT. Its protein is CSAEDREAFF. The chain combines TRBV20-1 with TRBJ1-1, with 7 positions matching TRBD1. Per the germline V gene, CDR1 is DFQATT and CDR2 is SNEGSKA (reference sequence). CDR3 length: 10 residues. Losses at the gene ends were 5 bases for V and 8 bases for J; bases not matched to a gene: 2.